This T cell receptor (beta chain) was identified in a study of monozygotic twins with inflammatory bowel disease. TCRdb reprocessed the 5' RACE reads and reports one entry per CDR3 protein, with no DNA. The sample spans roughly 330,000 distinct CDR3 sequences; the ten largest clones claim approximately 2%. There are 11 residues in the CDR3. Germline CDR1 ENHRY, CDR2 SYGVKD. The sample comprised blood. J is TRBJ2-7 and V is TRBV10-3; absent DNA, TCRdb's TRBD1 call cannot be checked. This TCR was sampled from a human donor with ulcerative colitis or Crohn's disease, or a healthy co-twin of an affected twin (not recorded which). This CDR3 reads CAISPGGEQYF.